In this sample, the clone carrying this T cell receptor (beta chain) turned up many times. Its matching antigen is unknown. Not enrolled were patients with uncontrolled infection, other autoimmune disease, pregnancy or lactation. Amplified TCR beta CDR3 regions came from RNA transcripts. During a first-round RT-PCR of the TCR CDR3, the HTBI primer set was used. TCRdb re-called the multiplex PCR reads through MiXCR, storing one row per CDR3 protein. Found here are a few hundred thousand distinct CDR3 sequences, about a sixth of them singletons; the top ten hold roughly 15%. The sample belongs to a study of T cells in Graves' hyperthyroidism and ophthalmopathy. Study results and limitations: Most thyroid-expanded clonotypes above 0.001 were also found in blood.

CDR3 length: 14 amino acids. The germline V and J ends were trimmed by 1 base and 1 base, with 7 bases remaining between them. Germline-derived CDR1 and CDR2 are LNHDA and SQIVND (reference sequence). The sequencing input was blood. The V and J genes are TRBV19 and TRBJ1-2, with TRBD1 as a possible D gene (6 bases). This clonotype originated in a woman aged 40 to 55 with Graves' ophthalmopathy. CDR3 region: CASSIGTDNYGYTF. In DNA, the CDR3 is TGTGCCAGTAGTATAGGGACAGATAACTATGGCTACACCTTC.